This T cell receptor (beta chain) came from a study of long-term antiretroviral therapy in people with HIV. It was version v3.0 of the immunoSEQ assay that was run at survey level. In sequencing, roughly 40,000-50,000 T-cell genomes per sample were targeted. The method was immunoSEQ multiplex PCR; TCRdb's version includes in-frame clones alone and lacks a portion of them. The table records about 7,800 clones, over 65% of them present only once. V lost 4 bases to trimming and J lost 5 bases; unmatched junction nucleotides: 12. The CDR3 has 16 residues. CDR1 and CDR2 from the germline V gene are SGHDT and YYEEEE. Treatment for all HIV-infected participants took place in the United States. Only one count was recorded for this clone.

V is TRBV5-6 and J is TRBJ2-5, with 9 nucleotides matching TRBD2. The sequencing used unsorted PBMCs, collected 0.6 years before starting antiretroviral therapy. The clonotype was recovered from a man aged 40-49 years with HIV. The DNA for the CDR3 is TGTGCCAGCAGCGACGTCGCGGGGGGGCCTTGGGAGACCCAGTACTTC. It encodes CASSDVAGGPWETQYF. Full variable domain (rest looked up from reference TRBV5-6 and TRBJ2-5): DAGVTQSPTHLIKTRGQQVTLRCSPKSGHDTVSWYQQALGQGPQFIFQYYEEEERQRGNFPDRFSGHQFPNYSSELNVNALLLGDSALYLCASSDVAGGPWETQYFGPGTRLLVL.